A selection of T cell receptor beta chains follows, all from one sample in a study of T cell changes during pregnancy in multiple sclerosis. The protocol was immunoSEQ multiplex PCR, while the TCRdb copy is restricted to in-frame clones and leaves out a portion. This sample carries 75,000 to 95,000 clones, approximately 93% of them seen once, and the ten largest clones take roughly 0.14%. Sequencing used CD4+ T cells from peripheral blood mononuclear cells, obtained after pregnancy. Receptors were obtained from a female donor with multiple sclerosis, enrolled in a pregnancy study. CDR3s include the opening cysteine and the closing phenylalanine or tryptophan. A D gene is named only where the DNA matches it firmly. Not all rows give a size; the values are once, few, many and, for expanded clones, a class.

CASSLRGGEQFF,TGTGCCAGCAGCTTGAGGGGAGGTGAGCAGTTCTTC,-,TRBJ2-1,TRBV28,once
CASSLVGGDGYTF,TGTGCCAGCAGCTTAGTAGGGGGTGATGGCTACACCTTC,-,TRBJ1-2,TRBV7-2,-
CASSMTGVDYGYTF,TGTGCCAGCAGCATGACAGGGGTCGACTATGGCTACACCTTC,TRBD1,TRBJ1-2,TRBV7-2,-
CATSRDLEARVTNTEAFF,TGTGCCACCAGCAGAGATCTCGAAGCCAGGGTTACGAACACTGAAGCTTTCTTT,-,TRBJ1-1,TRBV15,-
CASSLSPTGTSVAYEQYF,TGTGCCAGCAGCTTATCCCCTACCGGGACTAGCGTTGCCTACGAGCAGTACTTC,TRBD2,TRBJ2-7,TRBV11-1,-
CASSFGTGFTGELFF,TGCGCCAGCAGCTTTGGGACAGGGTTCACCGGGGAGCTGTTTTTT,TRBD1,TRBJ2-2,TRBV5-1,-
CASSLPSGGSHTIYF,TGTGCCAGCAGTTTACCTTCAGGGGGATCGCACACCATATATTTT,TRBD1,TRBJ1-3,TRBV28,-
CASSFGTSGSTFDEQFF,TGTGCCAGCAGCTTCGGGACTAGCGGGAGCACCTTCGATGAGCAGTTCTTC,TRBD2,TRBJ2-1,TRBV5-4,once
CASSFSGQGSYNEQFF,TGTGCCAGCAGTTTTTCGGGACAGGGTTCCTACAATGAGCAGTTCTTC,TRBD1,TRBJ2-1,TRBV6-5,-
CATSRGSLGQEGEKLFF,TGTGCCACCAGCAGAGGAAGTTTGGGACAGGAAGGAGAAAAACTGTTTTTT,TRBD1,TRBJ1-4,TRBV15,-
CASSNRDRAYEQYF,TGTGCCAGCAGTAACCGGGACAGAGCCTACGAGCAGTACTTC,TRBD1,TRBJ2-7,TRBV6-1,-
CASSLAEGVGSGEQFF,TGCGCCAGCAGCTTGGCCGAGGGGGTCGGTTCTGGTGAGCAGTTCTTC,-,TRBJ2-1,TRBV5-1,-
CASSLTGGEETQYF,TGTGCCAGCAGCTTGACAGGGGGCGAAGAGACCCAGTACTTC,TRBD1,TRBJ2-5,TRBV5-4,-
CASKEGGPTEQFF,TGTGCCAGCAAGGAGGGAGGGCCAACTGAGCAGTTCTTC,TRBD2,TRBJ2-1,TRBV2,-
CASRKGRTAPYNEQFF,TGTGCCAGCAGAAAAGGGAGGACTGCTCCCTACAATGAGCAGTTCTTC,-,TRBJ2-1,TRBV21-1,-
CASSGGTSGTADTQYF,TGTGCCAGCAGTGGAGGGACTAGCGGGACGGCAGATACGCAGTATTTT,TRBD2,TRBJ2-3,TRBV2,-
CASLLAAEQFF,TGTGCCAGCCTTCTAGCGGCAGAGCAGTTCTTC,TRBD2,TRBJ2-1,TRBV7-2,once
CASSSPTGGVKTEAFF,TGTGCCAGCAGCTCCCCGACAGGGGGGGTTAAAACTGAAGCTTTCTTT,TRBD1,TRBJ1-1,TRBV5-4,-
CASSLAAGSGDTGELFF,TGTGCCAGCAGCTTAGCGGCGGGGAGCGGGGATACCGGGGAGCTGTTTTTT,TRBD2,TRBJ2-2,TRBV7-6,-
CATSAGQDGETQYF,TGTGCCACCAGCGCCGGACAGGACGGAGAGACCCAGTACTTC,TRBD1,TRBJ2-5,TRBV15,-
CASSALTGGNTNYGYTF,TGTGCCAGCAGTGCCTTGACAGGGGGGAATACTAACTATGGCTACACCTTC,TRBD1,TRBJ1-2,TRBV6-1,-
CASSVAGRGTYEQYF,TGTGCCAGCAGCGTAGCTGGTAGGGGTACCTACGAGCAGTACTTC,-,TRBJ2-7,TRBV9,-
CASSPPDSGLVNTGELFF,TGTGCCAGCTCACCACCGGATTCTGGACTAGTAAACACCGGGGAGCTGTTTTTT,TRBD2,TRBJ2-2,TRBV18,-
CASSQELASVGSEQFF,TGTGCCAGCAGCCAAGAGTTAGCTAGCGTGGGCAGTGAGCAGTTCTTC,-,TRBJ2-1,TRBV4-2,-
CASSSDSNRRPEQYF,TGTGCCAGCAGTTCGGACAGTAACCGAAGACCCGAGCAGTACTTC,-,TRBJ2-7,TRBV6-5,-
CAWSVPGGARVYEQYF,TGTGCCTGGAGTGTACCAGGGGGAGCTCGGGTCTACGAGCAGTACTTC,TRBD1,TRBJ2-7,TRBV30,-
CASSLTSQTGTQYF,TGTGCCAGCAGCTTAACTTCGCAAACGGGGACCCAGTACTTC,-,TRBJ2-5,TRBV11-2,-
CASSLGGVQPQHF,TGTGCCAGCAGCTTAGGCGGGGTCCAGCCCCAGCATTTT,-,TRBJ1-5,TRBV7-2,-
CASSGGTTPHNEQFF,TGTGCCAGCAGCGGAGGGACTACCCCGCACAATGAGCAGTTCTTC,TRBD2,TRBJ2-1,TRBV5-6,-
CASSSTAWASGSVQTQYF,TGTGCCAGCAGCTCGACGGCTTGGGCTAGCGGGAGTGTTCAGACCCAGTACTTC,TRBD2,TRBJ2-5,TRBV9,-
CASSVEAKGQGAPTSTDTQYF,TGTGCCAGCAGCGTAGAGGCTAAGGGACAGGGGGCCCCTACTAGCACAGATACGCAGTATTTT,TRBD1,TRBJ2-3,TRBV9,-
CASSLTSGAYNEQFF,TGTGCCAGCTCACTGACTAGCGGAGCCTACAATGAGCAGTTCTTC,TRBD2,TRBJ2-1,TRBV18,-
CASSLTGDGYTF,TGTGCCAGCAGTTTAACGGGGGATGGCTACACCTTC,-,TRBJ1-2,TRBV28,once
CASRPTSTGELFF,TGTGCCAGCAGACCGACATCGACCGGGGAGCTGTTTTTT,-,TRBJ2-2,TRBV6-6,once
CASSSLAGVPREQYF,TGTGCCAGCAGTTCCCTAGCGGGAGTCCCGCGGGAGCAGTACTTC,TRBD2,TRBJ2-7,TRBV6-6,-
CASSSELLAGGNEQFF,TGTGCCAGCAGCTCAGAACTACTAGCGGGAGGGAATGAGCAGTTCTTC,TRBD2,TRBJ2-1,TRBV7-6,few
CASSRSELNTIYF,TGTGCCAGCAGCCGCAGTGAATTAAACACCATATATTTT,-,TRBJ1-3,TRBV7-8,-
CASSERLRGGSSYNEQFF,TGTGCCAGCAGTGAGAGGTTGAGGGGGGGCAGCTCCTACAATGAGCAGTTCTTC,-,TRBJ2-1,TRBV2,-
CASSLAGGNEQFF,TGCGCCAGCAGCTTGGCCGGGGGCAATGAGCAGTTCTTC,-,TRBJ2-1,TRBV5-1,-
CASSSRGGQGYNEQFF,TGTGCCAGCAGCTCCAGGGGGGGACAGGGATACAATGAGCAGTTCTTC,TRBD1,TRBJ2-1,TRBV7-6,-
CASSQGPTGVAGELFF,TGCGCCAGCAGCCAAGGCCCCACAGGGGTAGCCGGGGAGCTGTTTTTT,TRBD1,TRBJ2-2,TRBV4-3,-
CASSLQGADQPQHF,TGTGCCAGCAGCTTACAAGGGGCAGATCAGCCCCAGCATTTT,-,TRBJ1-5,TRBV7-9,-
CASSSTGGPDTQYF,TGTGCCAGCAGTTCAACAGGGGGCCCGGATACGCAGTATTTT,TRBD1,TRBJ2-3,TRBV6-5,-
CASMHDTRGADYNEQFF,TGTGCCAGTATGCACGATACCAGGGGAGCGGATTACAATGAGCAGTTCTTC,-,TRBJ2-1,TRBV19,-
CSGISGTVYQETQYF,TGCAGCGGGATTTCCGGGACAGTGTACCAAGAGACCCAGTACTTC,TRBD1,TRBJ2-5,TRBV29-1,-
CASSPSGTRSYNEQFF,TGTGCCAGCAGCCCTTCCGGGACTAGGTCCTACAATGAGCAGTTCTTC,TRBD2,TRBJ2-1,TRBV5-4,-
CASSIRGTSGYYNEQFF,TGTGCCAGTAGTATACGAGGGACTAGCGGGTACTACAATGAGCAGTTCTTC,TRBD2,TRBJ2-1,TRBV19,-
CASSWVSLSGPAEAFF,TGTGCCAGCAGTTGGGTTAGCCTTTCCGGCCCGGCTGAAGCTTTCTTT,-,TRBJ1-1,TRBV7-8,-
CASSLGASGYEQYF,TGTGCCAGCAGCTTAGGGGCTAGCGGCTACGAGCAGTACTTC,TRBD2,TRBJ2-7,TRBV11-2,once